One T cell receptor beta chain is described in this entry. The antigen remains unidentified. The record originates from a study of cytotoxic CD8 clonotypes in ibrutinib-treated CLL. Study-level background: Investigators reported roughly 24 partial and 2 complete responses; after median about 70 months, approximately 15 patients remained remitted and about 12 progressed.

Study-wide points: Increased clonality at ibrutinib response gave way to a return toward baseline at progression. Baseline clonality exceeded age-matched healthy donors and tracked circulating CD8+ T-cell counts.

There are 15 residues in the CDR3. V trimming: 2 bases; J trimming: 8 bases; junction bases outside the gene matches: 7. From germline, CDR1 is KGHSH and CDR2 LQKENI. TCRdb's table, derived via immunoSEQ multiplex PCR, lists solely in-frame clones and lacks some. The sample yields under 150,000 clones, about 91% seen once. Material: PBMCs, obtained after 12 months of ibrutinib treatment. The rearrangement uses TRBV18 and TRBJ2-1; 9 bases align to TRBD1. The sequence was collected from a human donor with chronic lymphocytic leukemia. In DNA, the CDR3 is TGTGCCAGCTCACCAGCGGGACAGGGAAGAGATGAGCAGTTCTTC. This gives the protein CASSPAGQGRDEQFF.